The present entry profiles one TCR beta chain with its context. J lost 3 bases, V lost 6 bases, and 10 bases had no gene match. CDR3 length: 16 amino acids. The V gene's germline CDR1 is MDHEN and CDR2 SYDVKM. The sample comes from a study of cytomegalovirus exposure and HLA in healthy donors. With 60 Vbeta and 13 Jbeta primers, the PCR was carried out. Measured with immunoSEQ multiplex PCR; TCRdb has only the in-frame clones, and not every one. The sample's table shows 90,000 to 100,000 clones. The sequencing sample was made of PBMCs. The chain is built from TRBV28 and TRBJ2-2; 7 bases are shared with TRBD1. This clonotype was sampled from a woman between 25 and 40 years old in good health and CMV-seronegative. The CDR3 is CASRNDRASDTGELFF. CDR3 DNA sequence: TGTGCCAGCAGAAATGACAGGGCATCGGACACCGGGGAGCTGTTTTTT.